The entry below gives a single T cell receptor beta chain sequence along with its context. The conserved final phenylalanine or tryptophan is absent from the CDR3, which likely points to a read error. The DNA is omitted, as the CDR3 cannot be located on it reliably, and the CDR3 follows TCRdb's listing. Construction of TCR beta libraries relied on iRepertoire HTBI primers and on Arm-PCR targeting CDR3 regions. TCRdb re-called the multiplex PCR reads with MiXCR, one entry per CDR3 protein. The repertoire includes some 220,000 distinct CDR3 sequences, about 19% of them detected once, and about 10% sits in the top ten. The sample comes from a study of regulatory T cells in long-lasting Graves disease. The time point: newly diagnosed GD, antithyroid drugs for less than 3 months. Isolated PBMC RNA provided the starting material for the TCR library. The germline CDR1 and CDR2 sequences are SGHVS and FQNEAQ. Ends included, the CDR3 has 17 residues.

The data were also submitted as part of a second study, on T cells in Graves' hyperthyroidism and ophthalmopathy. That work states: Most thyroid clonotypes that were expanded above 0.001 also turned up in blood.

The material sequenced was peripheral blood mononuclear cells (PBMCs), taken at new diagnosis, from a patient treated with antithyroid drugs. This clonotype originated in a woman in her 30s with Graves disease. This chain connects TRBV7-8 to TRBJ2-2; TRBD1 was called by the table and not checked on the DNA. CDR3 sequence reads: CASSLDRGPILAGELSL.